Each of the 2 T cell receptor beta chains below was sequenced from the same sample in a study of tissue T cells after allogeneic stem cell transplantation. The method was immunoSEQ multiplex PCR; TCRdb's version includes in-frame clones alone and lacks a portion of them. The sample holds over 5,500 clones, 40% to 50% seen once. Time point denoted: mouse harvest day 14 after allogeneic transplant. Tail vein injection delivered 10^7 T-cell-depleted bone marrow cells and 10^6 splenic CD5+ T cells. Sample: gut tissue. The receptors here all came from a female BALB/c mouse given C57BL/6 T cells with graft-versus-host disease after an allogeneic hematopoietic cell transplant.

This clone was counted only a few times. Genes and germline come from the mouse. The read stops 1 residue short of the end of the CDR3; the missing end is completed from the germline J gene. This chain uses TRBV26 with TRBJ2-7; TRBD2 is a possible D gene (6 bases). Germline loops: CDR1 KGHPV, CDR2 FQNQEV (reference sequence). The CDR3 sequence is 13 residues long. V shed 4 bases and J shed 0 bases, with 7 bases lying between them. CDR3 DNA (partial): TGTGCCAGCAGTCGGGACTTCTCCTATGAACAGTAC. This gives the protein CASSRDFSYEQY. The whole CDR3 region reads CASSRDFSYEQYF.

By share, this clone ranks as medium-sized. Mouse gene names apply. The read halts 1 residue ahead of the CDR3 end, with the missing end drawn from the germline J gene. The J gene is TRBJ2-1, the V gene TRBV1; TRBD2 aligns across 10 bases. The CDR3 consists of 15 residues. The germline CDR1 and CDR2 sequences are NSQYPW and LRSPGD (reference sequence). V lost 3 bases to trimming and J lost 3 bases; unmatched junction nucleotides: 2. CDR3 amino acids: CTCSAGTGAYAEQFF. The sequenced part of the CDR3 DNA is TGCACCTGCAGTGCCGGGACTGGGGCCTATGCTGAGCAGTTC.